These T cell receptor beta chains were read from a single sample in a study of blood T cell repertoires in COVID-19. Here immunoSEQ multiplex PCR was the method, and the copy in TCRdb shows in-frame clones only, minus some. Seen here are 70,000 to 100,000 clones, 89% observed once, and the top ten hold around 2.9%. The specimen sequenced was peripheral blood. The origin of the receptors is a man between 45 and 60 years old with COVID-19, enrolled during active disease. CDR3s include the opening cysteine and the closing phenylalanine or tryptophan. D genes are given only for firm matches. The size of a clone is reported for some rows only, either as once, few or many, or as a class for expanded clones.

.	.	TRBV9	TRBJ1-2	CASSPLRGTNYGYTF	TGTGCCAGCAGCCCCCTTAGGGGGACTAACTATGGCTACACCTTC
.	.	TRBV2	TRBJ1-2	CASSDLGQGTNGYTF	TGTGCCAGCAGTGATCTGGGCCAGGGGACGAATGGCTACACCTTC
.	TRBD2	TRBV2	TRBJ2-1	CASPASGGDPLVNEQFF	TGTGCCAGCCCTGCTAGCGGGGGGGACCCCTTGGTCAATGAGCAGTTCTTC
.	.	TRBV5-1	TRBJ1-2	CASSLAGGVSYGYTF	TGCGCCAGCAGCTTGGCGGGGGGTGTGAGTTATGGCTACACCTTC
once	.	TRBV21-1	TRBJ1-2	CASSRGGDRANYGYTF	TGTGCCAGCAGCCGAGGGGGGGACAGGGCTAACTATGGCTACACCTTC
.	.	TRBV6-1	TRBJ2-1	CASSALLAVSYNEQFF	TGTGCCAGCAGTGCCCTTTTGGCGGTCTCCTACAATGAGCAGTTCTTC
once	.	TRBV9	TRBJ1-3	CASSQEIPHSGNTIYF	TGTGCCAGCAGCCAAGAGATACCCCACTCTGGAAACACCATATATTTT
.	.	TRBV2	TRBJ1-6	CASSPDSSYNSPLHF	TGTGCCAGCAGTCCCGACAGCTCCTATAATTCACCCCTCCACTTT
.	.	TRBV18	TRBJ1-2	CASSWADYGYTF	TGTGCCAGCTCATGGGCAGACTATGGCTACACCTTC
.	TRBD2	TRBV9	TRBJ2-2	CASSPRGGGTGELFF	TGTGCCAGCAGCCCCCGGGGGGGCGGCACCGGGGAGCTGTTTTTT
few	.	TRBV3-1/TRBV3-2	TRBJ1-2	CASSQVQGYGYTF	TGTGCCAGCAGCCAAGTCCAGGGCTATGGCTACACCTTC
once	.	TRBV6-2/TRBV6-3	TRBJ2-2	CASSYYRDTGELFF	TGTGCCAGCAGTTATTACAGGGACACCGGGGAGCTGTTTTTT
.	.	TRBV7-8	TRBJ1-2	CASTGGLRYGYTF	TGTGCCAGCACCGGGGGGCTCCGGTATGGCTACACCTTC
.	TRBD1	TRBV6-1	TRBJ1-2	CASSEDSGGPYGYTF	TGTGCCAGCAGTGAAGATTCAGGGGGCCCTTATGGCTACACCTTC
.	.	TRBV5-1	TRBJ1-2	CASSPFTAQGTYGYTF	TGCGCCAGCAGCCCATTCACCGCACAGGGAACTTATGGCTACACCTTC
.	TRBD1	TRBV19	TRBJ1-5	CASSIRGRANQPQHF	TGTGCCAGTAGTATCAGGGGGCGCGCGAATCAGCCCCAGCATTTT
.	.	TRBV12-3/TRBV12-4	TRBJ2-7	CASSSPQGYEQYF	TGTGCCAGCAGTTCCCCCCAGGGGTACGAGCAGTACTTC
.	.	TRBV11-3	TRBJ2-1	CASSLAGGYEQFF	TGTGCCAGCAGCTTAGCGGGGGGCTATGAGCAGTTCTTC
.	.	TRBV18	TRBJ2-7	CASSQRRDFYEQYF	TGTGCCAGCTCACAAAGACGGGACTTCTACGAGCAGTACTTC
.	.	TRBV7-2	TRBJ1-1	CASSLVGRDTEAFF	TGTGCCAGCAGCTTAGTGGGGAGGGACACTGAAGCTTTCTTT
once	TRBD1	TRBV9	TRBJ2-7	CASSPRTGLLESYEQYF	TGTGCCAGCAGCCCTAGGACAGGGTTGCTAGAATCCTACGAGCAGTACTTC
.	TRBD1	TRBV6-1	TRBJ1-1	CASREGTVRGEAFF	TGTGCCAGCAGGGAAGGGACAGTGAGGGGTGAAGCTTTCTTT
.	TRBD1	TRBV30	TRBJ1-3	CAWTFTMRQGAKGNTIYF	TGTGCCTGGACCTTTACCATGAGGCAGGGGGCAAAAGGAAACACCATATATTTT
.	.	TRBV6-2/TRBV6-3	TRBJ2-1	CASSRDRLSYNEQFF	TGTGCCAGCAGCCGCGACAGGCTCTCCTACAATGAGCAGTTCTTC
.	TRBD1	TRBV7-8	TRBJ1-1	CASSSGQKNTEAFF	TGTGCCAGCAGCTCGGGACAGAAGAACACTGAAGCTTTCTTT
.	TRBD1	TRBV5-6	TRBJ2-1	CASSLSTGQVHPYNEQFF	TGTGCCAGCAGCTTGTCGACAGGACAGGTTCATCCCTACAATGAGCAGTTCTTC
.	.	TRBV11-1	TRBJ1-5	CASSTGSNQPQHF	TGTGCCAGCAGCACAGGTAGCAATCAGCCCCAGCATTTT
.	.	TRBV11-1	TRBJ1-4	CASSAFATNEKLFF	TGTGCCAGCAGCGCCTTTGCGACTAATGAAAAACTGTTTTTT
.	.	TRBV25-1	TRBJ1-2	CAMRCGYTF	TGTGCCATGAGGTGTGGCTACACCTTC
few	TRBD1	TRBV2	TRBJ1-1	CASTDRENTEAFF	TGTGCCAGCACAGACAGGGAGAACACTGAAGCTTTCTTT
.	.	TRBV12-3/TRBV12-4	TRBJ1-5	CASISGGSQPQHF	TGTGCCAGCATTTCGGGGGGGAGTCAGCCCCAGCATTTT
.	TRBD1	TRBV4-1	TRBJ1-5	CVSSQKDRGQPQHF	TGCGTCAGCAGCCAGAAAGACAGGGGGCAGCCCCAGCATTTT
.	.	TRBV9	TRBJ1-2	CASSDQIQGVYGYTF	TGTGCCAGCAGCGACCAAATACAGGGCGTCTATGGCTACACCTTC
.	.	TRBV28	TRBJ1-2	CASSTLRGYTF	TGTGCCAGCAGTACTCTCCGGGGCTACACCTTC
.	TRBD1	TRBV7-9	TRBJ2-4	CASSQWSGTGMNIQYF	TGTGCCAGCAGCCAGTGGTCCGGGACAGGGATGAACATTCAGTACTTC
.	.	TRBV7-8	TRBJ2-7	CASSFRYRGGDEQYF	TGTGCCAGCAGCTTTCGGTACAGGGGCGGGGACGAGCAGTACTTC
.	TRBD2	TRBV6-4	TRBJ2-3	CASSLLAGDRDTQYF	TGTGCCAGCAGTCTCCTAGCGGGGGATAGAGATACGCAGTATTTT
once	TRBD1	TRBV10-3	TRBJ2-2	CAISGDRESYTGELFF	TGTGCCATCAGTGGAGACAGGGAGTCGTACACCGGGGAGCTGTTTTTT
.	TRBD1	TRBV10-3	TRBJ2-3	CATTGGDTDTQYF	TGTGCCACGACAGGGGGCGACACAGATACGCAGTATTTT
.	.	TRBV7-3	TRBJ1-1	CASSPGGETEAFF	TGTGCCAGCAGCCCCGGGGGGGAAACTGAAGCTTTCTTT
.	.	TRBV14	TRBJ1-3	CASSQARVRNTIYF	TGTGCCAGCAGCCAAGCCAGGGTTCGAAACACCATATATTTT
.	TRBD2	TRBV2	TRBJ2-1	CASSGRSGGSSREQFF	TGTGCCAGCAGTGGCCGTAGCGGGGGGTCGTCGAGGGAGCAGTTCTTC
.	TRBD1	TRBV6-2/TRBV6-3	TRBJ1-2	CASSEILGTALNYGYTF	TGTGCCAGCAGTGAGATCCTCGGGACAGCTCTCAACTATGGCTACACCTTC
.	TRBD1	TRBV19	TRBJ1-3	CASSIGQGAGNTIYF	TGTGCCAGTAGTATAGGACAGGGGGCTGGAAACACCATATATTTT
.	.	TRBV3-1/TRBV3-2	TRBJ1-5	CASSQGQGGQPQHF	TGTGCCAGCAGCCAAGGGCAGGGTGGTCAGCCCCAGCATTTT
.	TRBD1	TRBV7-9	TRBJ1-1	CASSEPQGAVTEAFF	TGTGCCAGCAGCGAGCCTCAGGGGGCGGTCACTGAAGCTTTCTTT
.	TRBD1	TRBV4-1	TRBJ2-7	CASSPIGQGSYEQYF	TGCGCCAGCAGCCCCATAGGACAGGGTTCCTACGAGCAGTACTTC
few	.	TRBV4-3	TRBJ2-1	CASSRGRYNEQFF	TGCGCCAGCAGCCGTGGGCGTTACAATGAGCAGTTCTTC
.	.	TRBV19	TRBJ1-4	CASSSAGAGDEKLFF	TGTGCCAGTAGTTCGGCGGGGGCCGGAGATGAAAAACTGTTTTTT
.	TRBD1	TRBV5-1	TRBJ1-6	CASSLEGGNSPLHF	TGCGCCAGCAGCTTGGAAGGGGGCAATTCACCCCTCCACTTT
.	.	TRBV18	TRBJ2-1	CASSPTDSYNEQFF	TGTGCCAGCTCACCGACAGACTCCTACAATGAGCAGTTCTTC
.	.	TRBV11-2	TRBJ2-7	CASSLDPSRAYEQYF	TGTGCCAGCAGCTTAGATCCCAGCAGGGCCTACGAGCAGTACTTC
.	TRBD2	TRBV2	TRBJ2-5	CASTEAGTSIFETQYF	TGTGCCAGCACCGAAGCTGGGACTAGTATTTTTGAGACCCAGTACTTC